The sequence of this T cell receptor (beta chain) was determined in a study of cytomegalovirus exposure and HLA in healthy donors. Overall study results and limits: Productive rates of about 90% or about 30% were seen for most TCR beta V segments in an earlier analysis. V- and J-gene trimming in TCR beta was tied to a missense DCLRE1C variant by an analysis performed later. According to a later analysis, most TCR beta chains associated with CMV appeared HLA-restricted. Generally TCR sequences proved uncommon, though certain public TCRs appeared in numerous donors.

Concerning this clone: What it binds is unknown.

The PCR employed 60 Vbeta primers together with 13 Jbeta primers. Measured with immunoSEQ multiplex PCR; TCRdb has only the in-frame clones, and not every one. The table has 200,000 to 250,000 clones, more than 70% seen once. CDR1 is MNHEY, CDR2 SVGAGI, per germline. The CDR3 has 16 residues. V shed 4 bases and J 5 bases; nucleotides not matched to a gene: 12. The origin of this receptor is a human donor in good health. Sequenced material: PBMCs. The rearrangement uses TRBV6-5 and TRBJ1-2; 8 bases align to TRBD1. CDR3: CASSSQAGGRGYGYTF. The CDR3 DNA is TGTGCCAGCAGTTCCCAGGCAGGGGGCAGGGGATATGGCTACACCTTC.